Presented here are 7 T cell receptor beta chains from one specimen sequenced in a study of CD8+CD57+ T cells in acquired aplastic anemia. The template used for profiling TCR beta VDJ and CDR3 was genomic DNA. TCRdb reprocessed the reads via MiXCR and lists one record per CDR3 protein. Here the sample spans about 190,000 distinct CDR3 sequences, around 65% being singletons. Sequenced sample: sorted CD4+, CD8+, or CD8+CD57+ T cells (not recorded which) from PBMCs. The receptor source for this set is a human donor with severe aplastic anemia or a healthy control (not recorded which).

The rearrangement joins TRBV20-1 to TRBJ2-1; D perhaps matches TRBD2 (6 bases). In germline, CDR1 is DFQATT, CDR2 SNEGSKA (reference sequence). The CDR3 totals 13 residues. As DNA, the CDR3 is TGCACCGCGGAGGGGCCGTCCTACAATGAGCAGTTCTTC. Translating it yields CTAEGPSYNEQFF.

This sequence joins TRBV20-1 and TRBJ1-1, with 8 bases aligning to TRBD1. In germline, CDR1 is DFQATT, CDR2 SNEGSKA (reference sequence). This CDR3 comprises 10 residues. V lost 6 bases, J lost 13 bases, and 7 bases stayed unmatched. CDR3: CSATDRVDFF. In nucleotides, the CDR3 is TGCAGTGCAACGGACAGGGTAGATTTCTTT.

The J gene is TRBJ2-7, the V gene TRBV7-9, with TRBD2 identical over 8 bases. The J segment lost 4 bases and the V segment lost 5 bases, leaving 10 bases of the junction unmatched. CDR1 SEHNR and CDR2 FQNEAQ come from the germline V gene (reference sequence). The CDR3 runs 15 residues. The CDR3 sequence is CASSLSGGKTYEQYF. The CDR3 nucleotides are TGTGCCAGCAGCCTAAGCGGGGGTAAGACGTACGAGCAGTACTTC.

The chain combines TRBV2 with TRBJ1-2; 7 bases are a match to TRBD1. Germline V gives CDR1 SNHLY, CDR2 FYNNEI. V was pared by 3 bases and J by 5 bases, with 12 bases of the junction left unmatched. There are 16 residues in the CDR3. CDR3 protein: CASSEVGQARGYGYTF. The CDR3 DNA follows: TGTGCCAGCAGTGAGGTCGGACAGGCGCGAGGATATGGCTACACCTTC.

This clonotype was seen repeatedly, ten times or more. The chain joins TRBV11-2 to TRBJ1-5; 7 positions match TRBD1. CDR1 and CDR2 from the germline V gene are SGHAT and FQNNGV. The CDR3 covers 14 residues. Trimming at V came to 6 bases and at J to 3 bases, leaving 5 bases not matched to a gene. CDR3 region: CASSSGGFNQPQHF. In DNA form, the CDR3 reads TGTGCCAGCAGTTCAGGGGGTTTCAATCAGCCCCAGCATTTT.

This chain uses TRBV25-1 with TRBJ2-1; D not certain. The CDR3 extends over 14 amino acids. CDR1 and CDR2 from the germline V gene are MGHDK and SYGVNS. Deletions cut 6 bases from V and 4 bases from J, with 13 bases between. CDR3 coding DNA: TGTGCCAGCAGCCCCTTATACGGGTACAATGAGCAGTTCTTC. Residues: CASSPLYGYNEQFF.

At least ten counts were recorded for this clonotype. The chain links TRBV5-6 to TRBJ2-5; the D is unclear. The V and J ends lost 4 bases and 0 bases respectively, with 10 bases between them. Germline V gives CDR1 SGHDT, CDR2 YYEEEE. The CDR3 runs to 14 residues. The CDR3 here is CASSPDGNQETQYF. CDR3 nucleotide sequence: TGTGCCAGCAGCCCGGACGGAAACCAAGAGACCCAGTACTTC. Using reference TRBV5-6 and TRBJ2-5 for the parts outside the CDR3, the full variable domain is DAGVTQSPTHLIKTRGQQVTLRCSPKSGHDTVSWYQQALGQGPQFIFQYYEEEERQRGNFPDRFSGHQFPNYSSELNVNALLLGDSALYLCASSPDGNQETQYFGPGTRLLVL.